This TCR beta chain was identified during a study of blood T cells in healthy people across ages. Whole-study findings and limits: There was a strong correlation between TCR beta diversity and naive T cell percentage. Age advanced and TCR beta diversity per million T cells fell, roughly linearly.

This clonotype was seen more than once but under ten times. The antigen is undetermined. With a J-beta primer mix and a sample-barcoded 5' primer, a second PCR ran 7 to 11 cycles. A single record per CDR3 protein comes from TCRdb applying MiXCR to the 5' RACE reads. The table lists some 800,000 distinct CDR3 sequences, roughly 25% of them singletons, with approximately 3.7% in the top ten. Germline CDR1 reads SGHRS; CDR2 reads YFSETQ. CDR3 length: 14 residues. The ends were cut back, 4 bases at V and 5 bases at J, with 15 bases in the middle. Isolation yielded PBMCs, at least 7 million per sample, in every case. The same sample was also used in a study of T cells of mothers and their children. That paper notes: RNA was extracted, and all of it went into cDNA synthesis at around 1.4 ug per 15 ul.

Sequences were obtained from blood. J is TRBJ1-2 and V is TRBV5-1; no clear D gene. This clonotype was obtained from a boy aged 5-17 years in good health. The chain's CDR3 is CASSADAVGYGYTF. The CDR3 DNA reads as TGCGCCAGCAGCGCGGATGCGGTTGGGTATGGCTACACCTTC. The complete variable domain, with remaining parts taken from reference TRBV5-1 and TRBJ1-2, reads KAGVTQTPRYLIKTRGQQVTLSCSPISGHRSVSWYQQTPGQGLQFLFEYFSETQRNKGNFPGRFSGRQFSNSRSEMNVSTLELGDSALYLCASSADAVGYGYTFGSGTRLTVV.